The 14 T cell receptor beta chains in this list originate from one sample, sequenced in a study of blood T cell repertoires in COVID-19. The repertoire was sequenced with immunoSEQ multiplex PCR; TCRdb's copy has only in-frame clones and lacks some. The table has roughly 210,000 clones, 80% to 90% seen once. The sequenced sample was peripheral blood. Every receptor here comes from a woman aged 80 or over with COVID-19, enrolled during active disease.

CDR3 nucleotide sequence: TGTGCCAGTCACTTAGGACTTAATGAAAAACTGTTTTTT. It translates to CASHLGLNEKLFF. V gene TRBV2 combines with J gene TRBJ1-4; unclear D gene. The CDR3 consists of 13 residues. The V gene's germline CDR1 is SNHLY and CDR2 FYNNEI. V lost 9 bases to trimming and J lost 4 bases, with 12 bases between them. The full variable domain, its missing parts supplied by reference TRBV2 and TRBJ1-4, is EPEVTQTPSHQVTQMGQEVILRCVPISNHLYFYWYRQILGQKVEFLVSFYNNEISEKSEIFDDQFSVERPDGSNFTLKIRSTKLEDSAMYFCASHLGLNEKLFFGSGTQLSVL.

The rearrangement uses TRBV7-9 and TRBJ1-1; possible D gene TRBD1, 5 bases. The germline V gene has CDR1 SEHNR and CDR2 FQNEAQ (reference sequence). The CDR3 covers 14 residues. V lost 3 bases to trimming and J lost 0 bases, with 8 bases between them. CDR3 residues: CASSFGGLNTEAFF. CDR3 DNA: TGTGCCAGCAGCTTCGGGGGTTTGAACACTGAAGCTTTCTTT.

This sequence joins TRBV9 and TRBJ1-2; tentative D call: TRBD1 (5 bases). Per germline, CDR1 SGDLS and CDR2 YYNGEE. This CDR3 is 14 amino acids long. V shed 0 bases and J shed 2 bases, with 8 bases lying between them. The CDR3 reads CASSVGQSNYGYTF. The CDR3 DNA is TGTGCCAGCAGCGTAGGACAGAGCAACTATGGCTACACCTTC.

This rearrangement joins TRBV28 to TRBJ1-1; 8 positions agree with TRBD1. CDR3 length: 17 amino acids. From germline, CDR1 is MDHEN and CDR2 SYDVKM. V shed 1 base, J shed 0 bases, and the junction held 7 bases outside the gene matches. The CDR3 DNA is TGTGCCAGCAGTTTATCCCTCGGGACAGGAATGAACACTGAAGCTTTCTTT. The encoded protein is CASSLSLGTGMNTEAFF.

The chain uses TRBV7-2 and TRBJ2-6, with D perhaps matching TRBD2 (6 bases). This CDR3 spans 15 amino acids. Trimming cost V 3 bases and J 4 bases, with 10 bases left between them. Germline CDR1 is SGHTA and CDR2 is FQGNSA. Here the CDR3 reads CASSFTAGGANVLTF. The CDR3 nucleotides read TGTGCCAGCAGCTTCACGGCGGGAGGGGCCAACGTCCTGACTTTC.

The V and J genes are TRBV3-1 (or the pseudogene TRBV3-2) and TRBJ1-2; 9 bases are shared with TRBD1. This CDR3 has 14 amino acids. The germline V gene encodes CDR1 LGHDT and CDR2 YNNKEL (reference sequence). V was pared by 3 bases and J by 8 bases, with 7 bases of the junction left unmatched. The CDR3 DNA reads as TGTGCCAGCAGCCAGGGACAGGGCCGGCGAGGCTACACCTTC. It translates to CASSQGQGRRGYTF.

The V gene is TRBV6-6, the J gene TRBJ2-2, with TRBD2 matching 9 bases. Germline V CDR1 and CDR2: MNHNY, SVGAGI (reference sequence). The CDR3 spans 13 residues. Germline trimming cut 11 bases from V and 6 bases from J; bases unmatched to any gene: 7. The CDR3, as DNA: TGTGCCGGTAGCGGGGGCCCGCCCGGGGAGCTGTTTTTT. Its protein is CAGSGGPPGELFF.

The chain combines TRBV29-1 with TRBJ2-1; D is perhaps TRBD1 (6 bases). This CDR3 has 14 amino acids. Trimming stripped 7 bases from V and 7 bases from J, with 20 bases between. Germline lookup yields CDR1 SQVTM and CDR2 ANQGSEA. The CDR3 region is CSAETGSWMNEQFF. The CDR3 DNA reads as TGCAGCGCCGAGACAGGTAGTTGGATGAATGAGCAGTTCTTC.

The V and J genes are TRBV11-2 and TRBJ2-5; D unclear. Trimming took off 1 base at V and 2 bases at J, with 5 bases between the two ends. The CDR3 covers 13 residues. The germline CDR1 and CDR2 sequences are SGHAT and FQNNGV. Here the CDR3 DNA reads TGTGCCAGCAGCTTAGGCGCGCAAGAGACCCAGTACTTC. Translated, it gives CASSLGAQETQYF.

Here the CDR3 DNA reads TGTGCCAGCAGCCGGAGGGGGAACACTGAAGCTTTCTTT. This sequence encodes CASSRRGNTEAFF. The chain has TRBV11-3 and TRBJ1-1; D might be TRBD1 (5 bases). V dropped 5 bases and J dropped 1 base, with 8 bases sitting between them. The CDR3 spans 13 residues. CDR1 SGHNT and CDR2 YENEEA come from the germline V gene.

As for this clone: Additional DNA sequences in this sample encode the identical CDR3. The chain carries TRBV5-1 and TRBJ2-5; D is perhaps TRBD1 (6 bases). From germline, CDR1 is SGHRS and CDR2 YFSETQ. Deletions cut 2 bases from V and 0 bases from J, with 8 bases between. The CDR3 totals 14 residues. CDR3 nucleotide sequence: TGCGCCAGCAGCTTAGGGGGAAACCAAGAGACCCAGTACTTC. This gives the protein CASSLGGNQETQYF.

This chain joins TRBV13 and TRBJ2-5; the D gene is possibly TRBD1 (6 bases). In germline, CDR1 is PRHDT, CDR2 FYEKMQ (reference sequence). The V end was cut by 4 bases, the J end by 3 bases, with 21 bases between. The CDR3 spans 17 residues. DNA of the CDR3: TGTGCCAGCAGCTCCCCCTCGGACAGACATAAAAAAGAGACCCAGTACTTC. Protein sequence: CASSSPSDRHKKETQYF.

To note about this clone: At the DNA level, this CDR3 is encoded by other sequences in the same sample as well. J is TRBJ2-7 and V is TRBV9, with a weak D call TRBD2 (5 bases). The CDR3 extends over 15 amino acids. The V end lost 1 base, the J end lost 0 bases, and 11 bases lay between the germline ends. Germline CDR1 is SGDLS and CDR2 is YYNGEE. This CDR3 is CASSVSLGSSYEQYF. The CDR3 region has the DNA TGTGCCAGCAGCGTAAGTCTAGGGAGCTCCTACGAGCAGTACTTC.

The genes are TRBV12-3 or TRBV12-4 and TRBJ1-2; perhaps TRBD1 as D (6 bases). Trimming pared 5 bases from V and 7 bases from J, leaving 14 bases between. This CDR3 has 13 amino acids. CDR3 loop: CASSGQSGSGYTF. For the CDR3, the DNA is TGTGCCAGCAGTGGACAGTCCGGGTCTGGCTACACCTTC.